Each of the 25 T cell receptor beta chains below was sequenced from the same sample in a study of blood T cell repertoires in COVID-19. The table came from immunoSEQ multiplex PCR; TCRdb's copy has only in-frame clones and leaves some out. The sample records about 180,000 clones, under 85% being singletons. The material sequenced was peripheral blood. The source of these receptors is a woman between 65 and 79 years old with COVID-19, enrolled during active disease.

The chain recombines TRBV5-5 with TRBJ2-1; perhaps TRBD2 as D (5 bases). Germline loops: CDR1 SGHKS, CDR2 YYEKEE (reference sequence). The CDR3 has 16 residues. Trimming pared 5 bases from V and 0 bases from J, leaving 15 bases between. The CDR3 region has the DNA TGTGCCAGCAGGCTAAGAGCGGATAGCTCCTACAATGAGCAGTTCTTC. It is translated as CASRLRADSSYNEQFF.

The chain carries TRBV19 and TRBJ2-1, with D unresolved. Germline CDR1 and CDR2: LNHDA and SQIVND (reference sequence). The length of the CDR3 is 14 residues. Trimming pared 0 bases from V and 8 bases from J, leaving 11 bases between. CDR3 in amino acids: CASSIDWSFDEQFF. The CDR3 nucleotides read TGTGCCAGTAGTATAGATTGGAGCTTCGATGAGCAGTTCTTC.

The rearrangement links TRBV19 to TRBJ1-5, with 8 bases identical to TRBD1. The CDR3 sequence is 19 residues long. In germline, CDR1 is LNHDA, CDR2 SQIVND (reference sequence). After removal of 6 bases from V and 0 bases from J, the junction contained 16 bases not matched to a gene. CDR3 in DNA: TGTGCCAGTAGGCCGACCAGGACAGGGCCGCGAGATAGCAATCAGCCCCAGCATTTT. It specifies CASRPTRTGPRDSNQPQHF.

The V gene is TRBV28, the J gene TRBJ2-5; D remains ambiguous. The ends were cut back, 7 bases at V and 1 base at J, with 16 bases in the middle. Germline V gene lookup returns CDR1 MDHEN and CDR2 SYDVKM. The CDR3 covers 15 residues. This CDR3 is CASNPEHPRQETQYF. The CDR3 region has the DNA TGTGCCAGCAATCCGGAGCACCCACGCCAAGAGACCCAGTACTTC.

This rearrangement joins TRBV28 to TRBJ2-2; TRBD1 aligns across 9 bases. The CDR3 is 15 amino acids. The germline V gene encodes CDR1 MDHEN and CDR2 SYDVKM. V gave up 6 bases and J gave up 7 bases; unmatched junction bases: 9. CDR3 DNA: TGTGCCAGCAGACGATCCGGACAGGGGAACGGGGAGCTGTTTTTT. Encoded protein: CASRRSGQGNGELFF.

The rearrangement uses TRBV3-1 (or the pseudogene TRBV3-2) and TRBJ1-3, with D perhaps TRBD1 (5 bases). The germline V and J ends were trimmed by 3 bases and 1 base, with 13 bases remaining between them. The germline V gene has CDR1 LGHDT and CDR2 YNNKEL (reference sequence). CDR3 length equals 16 residues. The CDR3 sequence: CASSQGLQGSGNTIYF. DNA of the CDR3: TGTGCCAGCAGCCAGGGGCTCCAGGGTTCTGGAAACACCATATATTTT.

The rearrangement uses TRBV11-2 and TRBJ1-2; TRBD1 might be the D (6 bases). Trimming shortened V by 5 bases and J by 4 bases, and 11 bases separated the two germline ends. There are 13 residues in the CDR3. Germline V gives CDR1 SGHAT, CDR2 FQNNGV. The CDR3 sequence is CASSAGQSYGYTF. CDR3 bases: TGTGCCAGCAGCGCTGGACAGTCCTATGGCTACACCTTC. The full variable domain, completed using reference TRBV11-2 and TRBJ1-2, is EAGVAQSPRYKIIEKRQSVAFWCNPISGHATLYWYQQILGQGPKLLIQFQNNGVVDDSQLPKDRFSAERLKGVDSTLKIQPAKLEDSAVYLCASSAGQSYGYTFGSGTRLTVV.

The genes are TRBV5-1 and TRBJ2-3, with TRBD2 matching over 7 bases. Germline values: CDR1 SGHRS, CDR2 YFSETQ. The CDR3 covers 18 residues. The V segment lost 1 base and the J segment 5 bases; nucleotides outside the gene matches: 16. This CDR3 reads CASSLPQALADQIDTQYF. CDR3 nucleotides: TGCGCCAGCAGCTTGCCCCAAGCCCTAGCGGACCAGATAGATACGCAGTATTTT.

This clone was counted a few times. This CDR3 is CASSSPGGAWTGELFF. DNA for the CDR3: TGTGCCAGCAGCAGTCCAGGGGGCGCCTGGACCGGGGAGCTGTTTTTT. This chain joins TRBV5-6 and TRBJ2-2; 8 bases line up with TRBD1. This CDR3 spans 16 amino acids. The junction had 10 bases not matched to a gene; V was cut back by 4 bases and J by 5 bases. Germline V lookup: CDR1 SGHDT, CDR2 YYEEEE. The full variable domain, completed using reference TRBV5-6 and TRBJ2-2, is DAGVTQSPTHLIKTRGQQVTLRCSPKSGHDTVSWYQQALGQGPQFIFQYYEEEERQRGNFPDRFSGHQFPNYSSELNVNALLLGDSALYLCASSSPGGAWTGELFFGEGSRLTVL.

The chain employs TRBV9 and TRBJ2-6; D is unresolved. Trimming removed 0 bases at V and 2 bases at J, with 3 bases between. The CDR3 consists of 14 residues. The germline CDR1 and CDR2 sequences are SGDLS and YYNGEE. CDR3 protein: CASSVAAGANVLTF. CDR3 in DNA: TGTGCCAGCAGCGTAGCAGCTGGGGCCAACGTCCTGACTTTC.

J is TRBJ1-6 and V is TRBV5-1, with TRBD1 matching 9 bases. Germline values: CDR1 SGHRS, CDR2 YFSETQ. This CDR3 has 15 residues. J was trimmed by 7 bases and V by 4 bases; bases with no gene match: 6. The CDR3 DNA follows: TGCGCCAGCAGCATAGGACAGGGGCCCAATTCACCCCTCCACTTT. Translating gives CASSIGQGPNSPLHF.

The J gene is TRBJ2-7, the V gene TRBV19; 8 positions match TRBD2. Per the germline V gene, CDR1 is LNHDA and CDR2 is SQIVND (reference sequence). V lost 6 bases to trimming and J lost 0 bases; unmatched junction nucleotides: 7. The CDR3 is 15 residues long. This chain's CDR3 is CASSHYGTSSYEQYF. DNA for the CDR3: TGTGCCAGTAGCCACTATGGGACTAGCTCCTACGAGCAGTACTTC.

This chain connects TRBV5-1 to TRBJ2-1; tentatively, D is TRBD2 (5 bases). V was trimmed by 4 bases and J by 4 bases, leaving 12 bases between them. This CDR3 spans 14 amino acids. In germline, CDR1 is SGHRS, CDR2 YFSETQ. Here the CDR3 reads CASSPGRSYNEQFF. The CDR3 DNA reads TGCGCCAGCAGCCCGGGAAGGTCTTACAATGAGCAGTTCTTC.

The chain carries TRBV11-2 and TRBJ1-4, with D perhaps matching TRBD1 (6 bases). The germline V and J ends were trimmed by 2 bases and 4 bases, with 14 bases remaining between them. The V gene's germline CDR1 is SGHAT and CDR2 FQNNGV. The CDR3 sequence is 16 residues long. CDR3: CASSLHQGGGNEKLFF. The CDR3 DNA reads as TGTGCCAGCAGCTTACATCAGGGAGGGGGTAATGAAAAACTGTTTTTT.

The gene calls are TRBV20-1 and TRBJ2-3; possible D gene TRBD2, 6 bases. The germline V and J ends were trimmed by 3 bases and 2 bases, with 12 bases remaining between them. CDR1 and CDR2 from the germline V gene are DFQATT and SNEGSKA (reference sequence). There are 14 residues in the CDR3. This CDR3 reads CSASVSGYTDTQYF. In DNA, the CDR3 is TGCAGTGCTAGTGTCAGCGGGTACACAGATACGCAGTATTTT.

The chain is built from TRBV4-1 and TRBJ1-2, with D hard to call. Germline V gene sequence: CDR1 MGHRA, CDR2 YSYEKL. This CDR3 contains 14 residues. Trimming shortened V by 0 bases and J by 2 bases, and 7 bases separated the two germline ends. The CDR3 region is CASSQEGRNYGYTF. The CDR3 DNA is TGCGCCAGCAGCCAAGAAGGGAGGAACTATGGCTACACCTTC.

The chain joins TRBV4-3 to TRBJ1-1, with D perhaps matching TRBD1 (6 bases). The CDR3 length is 16 residues. CDR1 and CDR2 from the germline V gene are LGHNA and YSLEER. Deletions cut 2 bases from V and 1 base from J, with 14 bases between. The CDR3 sequence: CASSQKQGRGNTEAFF. In DNA, the CDR3 is TGCGCCAGCAGCCAAAAACAGGGCCGGGGGAACACTGAAGCTTTCTTT.

The chain combines TRBV11-3 with TRBJ2-2; the match to TRBD2 covers 13 bases. CDR3 length: 16 residues. The junction had 6 bases not matched to a gene; V was cut back by 5 bases and J by 6 bases. From germline, CDR1 is SGHNT and CDR2 YENEEA. The CDR3 coding sequence is TGTGCCAGCAGCCCCTGGACTAGCGGGAGTGCCGGGGAGCTGTTTTTT. Translating it yields CASSPWTSGSAGELFF.

The chain is built from TRBV15 and TRBJ2-3; 12 positions agree with TRBD2. CDR1 and CDR2 (germline): LNHNV, YYDKDF (reference sequence). The CDR3 has 16 amino acids. Trimming at V came to 2 bases and at J to 4 bases, leaving 4 bases not matched to a gene. The CDR3 bases are TGTGCCACCAGCAGACAGCTAGCGGGAGGGTCAGATACGCAGTATTTT. This gives the protein CATSRQLAGGSDTQYF. Together with reference TRBV15 and TRBJ2-3, the CDR3 gives the full variable domain: DAMVIQNPRYQVTQFGKPVTLSCSQTLNHNVMYWYQQKSSQAPKLLFHYYDKDFNNEADTPDNFQSRRPNTSFCFLDIRSPGLGDTAMYLCATSRQLAGGSDTQYFGPGTRLTVL.

V usage is TRBV6-5 and J usage is TRBJ1-3, with D perhaps TRBD1 (6 bases). The length of the CDR3 is 14 residues. CDR1 is MNHEY and CDR2 is SVGAGI in the germline V gene. Trimming cost V 8 bases and J 0 bases, with 11 bases left between them. CDR3 nucleotide sequence: TGTGCCAGCCAAGTCAGGGGCTCTGGAAACACCATATATTTT. It encodes CASQVRGSGNTIYF.

The count of this clone is one. The J gene is TRBJ1-1, the V gene TRBV7-8; D may be TRBD1 (6 bases). Looked up from germline, CDR1 is SGHVS and CDR2 is FQNEAQ. Trimming took 5 bases from V and 0 from J, leaving 19 bases between them. The CDR3 extends over 17 amino acids. CDR3 sequence reads: CASSGLTGAKMNTEAFF. For the CDR3, the DNA is TGTGCCAGCAGCGGGTTGACAGGTGCAAAAATGAACACTGAAGCTTTCTTT.

This clone was counted a few times. V is TRBV2 and J is TRBJ2-3; 10 bases are a match to TRBD2. There are 15 residues in the CDR3. With V trimmed by 8 bases and J by 4 bases, 9 bases remained unmatched. Germline loops: CDR1 SNHLY, CDR2 FYNNEI. The CDR3 spells CASGGSGRSPDTQYF. CDR3 bases: TGTGCCAGCGGGGGTAGCGGGAGGAGCCCAGATACGCAGTATTTT.

V is TRBV19 and J is TRBJ2-3, with 9 positions matching TRBD1. CDR1 is LNHDA and CDR2 is SQIVND in the germline V gene (reference sequence). The CDR3 contains 11 residues. V shed 10 bases and J 6 bases; nucleotides not matched to a gene: 2. The CDR3 protein is CATGQGDTQYF. The CDR3 nucleotides are TGTGCCACCGGACAGGGGGATACGCAGTATTTT. Combining the CDR3 with reference TRBV19 and TRBJ2-3 gives the whole variable domain DGGITQSPKYLFRKEGQNVTLSCEQNLNHDAMYWYRQDPGQGLRLIYYSQIVNDFQKGDIAEGYSVSREKKESFPLTVTSAQKNPTAFYLCATGQGDTQYFGPGTRLTVL.

The chain carries TRBV6-5 and TRBJ1-2; 8 nucleotides agree with TRBD1. V trimming: 0 bases; J trimming: 6 bases; junction bases outside the gene matches: 9. Germline CDR1 MNHEY, CDR2 SVGAGI. CDR3 length: 16 amino acids. CDR3 DNA sequence: TGTGCCAGCAGTTACTCAGACTCCAGGGGGCAGAATGGCTACACCTTC. Amino acid sequence: CASSYSDSRGQNGYTF.

Only one count was recorded for this clone. The rearrangement joins TRBV11-2 to TRBJ2-1; 11 nucleotides match TRBD2. The trim removed 2 bases at V and 4 bases at J, leaving 7 bases unmatched. There are 17 residues in the CDR3. CDR1 and CDR2 from the germline V gene are SGHAT and FQNNGV. The CDR3 DNA is TGTGCCAGCAGCTTACGGATTGGGACTAGCGGTTACAATGAGCAGTTCTTC. It yields the protein CASSLRIGTSGYNEQFF.